Listed below are T cell receptor beta chains from one sample, sequenced in a study of cytomegalovirus exposure and HLA in healthy donors. Measured with immunoSEQ multiplex PCR; TCRdb has only the in-frame clones, and not every one. Among about 150,000 clones listed, around four fifths were seen once. Material for sequencing was PBMCs. The receptors originated from a woman aged 45-59 years in good health and CMV-seropositive. Each CDR3 is given without its conserved first and last residue.

J,length,V,CDR3
TRBJ1-2,13,TRBV4-3,ASSQDMGQNYGYT
TRBJ1-1,13,TRBV29-1,SVDTGVKTNTEAF
TRBJ2-7,15,TRBV6-1,ASSGRLYRDRVGEQY
TRBJ2-5,12,TRBV6-5,ASSYSRGTASQY
TRBJ1-4,13,TRBV7-2,ASSGQGFLVEKLF
TRBJ2-5,12,TRBV2,ASGQQGSRETQY
TRBJ1-5,12,TRBV6-5,ASSWQGSNQPQH
TRBJ1-1,13,TRBV7-8,ASSPVGGVNTEAF
TRBJ1-2,15,TRBV21-1,ASSPRGRANPVRGYT
TRBJ1-2,12,TRBV7-2,ASSLSQVLYGYT
TRBJ1-5,10,TRBV30,AWSERNQPQH
TRBJ2-3,8,TRBV7-9,ASSSDTQY
TRBJ2-5,12,TRBV6-1,ASSSTVPWETQY
TRBJ2-3,14,TRBV5-1,ASSSQLAGYTDTQY
TRBJ1-6,12,TRBV5-4,ASSLRDYNSPLH
TRBJ2-7,12,TRBV9,ASSVEQGPYEQY
TRBJ2-7,15,TRBV4-3,ASSPTSGGAEFYEQY
TRBJ1-1,11,TRBV2,ASSLRQYTEAF
TRBJ1-1,13,TRBV5-1,ASSFGDRENTEAF
TRBJ2-7,15,TRBV25-1,ASSESGAGTGSYEQY
TRBJ2-5,10,TRBV10-3,AISESSETQY
TRBJ1-2,12,TRBV7-8,ASSLDTGYYGYT